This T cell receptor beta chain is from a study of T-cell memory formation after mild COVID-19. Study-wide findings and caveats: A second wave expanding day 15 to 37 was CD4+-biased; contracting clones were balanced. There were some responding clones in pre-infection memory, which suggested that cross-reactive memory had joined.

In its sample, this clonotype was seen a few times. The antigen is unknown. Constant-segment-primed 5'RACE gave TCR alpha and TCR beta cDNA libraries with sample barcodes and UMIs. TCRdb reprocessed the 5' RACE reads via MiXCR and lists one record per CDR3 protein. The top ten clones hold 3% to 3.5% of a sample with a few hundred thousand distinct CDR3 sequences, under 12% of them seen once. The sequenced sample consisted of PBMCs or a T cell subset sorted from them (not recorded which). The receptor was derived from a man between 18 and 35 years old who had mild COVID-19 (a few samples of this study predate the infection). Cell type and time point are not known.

CDR3: CASSPRGTEAFF. The CDR3 DNA sequence: TGTGCCAGCAGCCCCCGGGGGACTGAAGCTTTCTTT. This chain joins TRBV7-8 and TRBJ1-1, with D perhaps matching TRBD1 (5 bases). Germline CDR1 reads SGHVS; CDR2 reads FQNEAQ. This CDR3 comprises 12 residues. The ends were cut back, 5 bases at V and 5 bases at J, with 9 bases in the middle.